This T cell receptor (beta chain) was observed in a study of blood T cell repertoires in COVID-19. Study context: The study drew acute and convalescent COVID-19 samples from the United States, Italy and Spain.

CDR1 SGHRS and CDR2 YFSETQ come from the germline V gene. This CDR3 has 14 amino acids. The V and J ends lost 6 bases and 0 bases, in that order; junction bases with no gene match: 2. Individuals aged about 18 to 90 years were recruited from fewer than 30 US areas. Participants had their cohort set by participant-reported clinical history. Original data processing: Reference gene primer amplification in the assay estimated nucleated cell counts. Assay: immunoSEQ multiplex PCR; the TCRdb copy retains only in-frame clones and omits some. V, J and clone size were drawn from that table, and D and trimming were deduced from the DNA. The profile shows approximately 300,000 clones, roughly nine tenths of them singletons.

This TCR derives from a man aged 55 to 69 who had recovered from COVID-19. Input material: PBMCs or T cells enriched from blood (not recorded which). The genes are TRBV5-1 and TRBJ2-2; 7 positions agree with TRBD1. CDR3 nucleotides: TGCGCCAGCAAAGGGGGCACGAACACCGGGGAGCTGTTTTTT. Translated: CASKGGTNTGELFF.